This T cell receptor (beta chain) was recovered during a study of T cell repertoires in cytomegalovirus infection. Study-wide context: HLA-C-restricted CMV epitopes, recently identified, and well-studied HLA-B-restricted ones were used by the study. Findings and caveats of the study: It was HLA-C-restricted CMV-specific TCR beta clonotypes that dominated the response ex vivo.

TCRdb ran MiXCR on the reads and lists one entry per CDR3 protein. The sample has about 920,000 distinct CDR3 sequences, about 33% seen once. A remark on this clonotype: Its antigen is as yet unknown.

V lost 3 bases, J lost 2 bases, and 15 bases stayed unmatched. The CDR3 runs to 19 residues. Germline values: CDR1 MNHEY, CDR2 SVGEGT. Material: cultured CD8+ T cells from PBMCs, obtained from culture after CMV antigen stimulation. This sequence was found in a human donor in good health (CMV status not recorded). Some clones in this sample may be carry-over from other donors' samples. The chain links TRBV6-2 or TRBV6-3 to TRBJ1-5; 8 positions agree with TRBD1. CDR3 in DNA: TGTGCCAGCAGTTATGAGACAGGGGCCTTGGGTGATGGCAATCAGCCCCAGCATTTT. This translates into CASSYETGALGDGNQPQHF.